This T cell receptor (beta chain) was profiled in a study of blood T cell repertoires in COVID-19. Across the whole study: PBMCs, B-cell-depleted T cells, or T cells provided the cDNA or gDNA that made up the material.

The CDR3 sequence is 15 residues long. Trimming at V came to 3 bases and at J to 5 bases, leaving 7 bases not matched to a gene. Germline V CDR1 and CDR2: SGDLS, YYNGEE. Profiling relied on immunoSEQ multiplex PCR, and the TCRdb table lists in-frame clones only, not all of them. The table records 200,000 to 300,000 clones, roughly four fifths of them present only once. This clonotype was obtained from a woman of 80 years or more with acute or convalescent COVID-19. The source material was peripheral blood. The rearrangement links TRBV9 to TRBJ2-5; 10 positions agree with TRBD2. In nucleotides, the CDR3 is TGTGCCAGCAGCGCAGCGGGGGGGCCGTTTGAGACCCAGTACTTC. Translation: CASSAAGGPFETQYF.